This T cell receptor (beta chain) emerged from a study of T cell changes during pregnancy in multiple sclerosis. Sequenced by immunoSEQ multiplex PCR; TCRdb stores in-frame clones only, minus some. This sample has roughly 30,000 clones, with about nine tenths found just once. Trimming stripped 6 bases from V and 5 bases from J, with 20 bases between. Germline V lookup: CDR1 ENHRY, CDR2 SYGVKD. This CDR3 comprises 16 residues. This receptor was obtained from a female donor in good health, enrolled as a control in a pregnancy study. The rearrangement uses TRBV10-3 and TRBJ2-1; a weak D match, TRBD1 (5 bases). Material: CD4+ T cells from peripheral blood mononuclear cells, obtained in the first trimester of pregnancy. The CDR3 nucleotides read TGTGCCATCAGGAAATCGACCCCAGGGAATAACAATGAGCAGTTCTTC. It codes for CAIRKSTPGNNNEQFF.